This T cell receptor (beta chain) was identified in a study of Ad26.COV2.S vaccination and SARS-CoV-2 variants. Whole-study context: Dosing was one shot or two shots 56 days apart.

Repertoires were generated with immunoSEQ multiplex PCR, while TCRdb's copy carries only in-frame clones and drops some. The sample has about 460,000 clones, roughly nine tenths seen once. As for treatment: 19 received Ad26.COV2.S at low or high dose, single or two shots; 5 received placebo; per-sample allocation not given. Samples came from day 63 after the first vaccine or placebo injection. This vaccine is an Ad26 vector that expresses the Wuhan-strain SARS-CoV-2 spike. Points from the study as a whole: Substantial breadth was reported for post-vaccination spike-specific CD8+ and CD4+ T cells.

Turning to this clone: Antigen unknown.

The specimen was peripheral blood, collected in a trial of Ad26.COV2.S vaccine versus placebo. This TCR came from a person between 18 and 65 years old who received the Ad26.COV2.S COVID-19 vaccine or a placebo.

The CDR3 region is CASSLEGRKETQYF. The CDR3 coding sequence is TGTGCCAGCAGCCTGGAAGGCAGGAAAGAGACCCAGTACTTC. The chain joins TRBV5-8 to TRBJ2-5; D not certain. Germline values: CDR1 SGHTS, CDR2 YDEGEE. Trimming pared 4 bases from V and 3 bases from J, leaving 13 bases between. The CDR3 contains 14 residues.